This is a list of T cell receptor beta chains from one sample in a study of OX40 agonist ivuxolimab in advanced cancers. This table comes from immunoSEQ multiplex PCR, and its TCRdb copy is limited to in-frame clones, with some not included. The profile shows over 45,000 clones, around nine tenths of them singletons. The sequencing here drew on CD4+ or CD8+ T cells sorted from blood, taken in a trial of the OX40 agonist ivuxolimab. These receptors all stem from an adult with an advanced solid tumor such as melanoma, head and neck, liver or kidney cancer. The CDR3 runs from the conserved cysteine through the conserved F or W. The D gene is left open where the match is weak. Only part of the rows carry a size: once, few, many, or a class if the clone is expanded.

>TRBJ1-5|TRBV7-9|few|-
CASTQDWNQPQHF
TGTGCCAGCACCCAGGACTGGAATCAGCCCCAGCATTTT
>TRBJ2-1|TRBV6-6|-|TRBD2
CASCSSTSASYNEQFF
TGTGCCAGCTGCTCTTCGACTAGCGCCTCCTACAATGAGCAGTTCTTC
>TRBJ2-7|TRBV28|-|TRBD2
CASSLLGGDSYEQYF
TGTGCCAGCAGTTTATTGGGAGGGGACTCCTACGAGCAGTACTTC
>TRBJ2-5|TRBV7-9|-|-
CASSSRRTLRQETQYF
TGTGCCAGCAGCTCACGTAGGACCCTCCGCCAAGAGACCCAGTACTTC
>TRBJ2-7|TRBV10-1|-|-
CASSEDPTYEQYF
TGCGCCAGCAGTGAGGATCCCACCTACGAGCAGTACTTC
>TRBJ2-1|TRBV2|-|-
CASKWQADYNEQFF
TGTGCCAGCAAGTGGCAGGCCGATTACAATGAGCAGTTCTTC
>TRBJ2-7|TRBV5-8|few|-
CASSQYPGRGYF
TGTGCCAGCAGCCAATACCCCGGGAGAGGGTACTTC
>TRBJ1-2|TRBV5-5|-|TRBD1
CASSATGQNYGYTF
TGTGCCAGCAGCGCCACGGGACAGAACTATGGCTACACCTTC
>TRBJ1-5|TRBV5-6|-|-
CASSGGLGPQHF
TGTGCCAGCAGCGGGGGGCTGGGGCCCCAGCATTTT
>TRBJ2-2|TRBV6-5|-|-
CASSYSGGELFF
TGTGCCAGCAGTTACTCTGGCGGGGAGCTGTTTTTT
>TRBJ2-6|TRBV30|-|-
CAWGNGGSGANVLTF
TGTGCCTGGGGAAATGGGGGGTCTGGGGCCAACGTCCTGACTTTC
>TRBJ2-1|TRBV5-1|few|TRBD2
CASSLRGLAGASGNEQFF
TGCGCCAGCAGCTTGCGCGGACTAGCGGGAGCATCGGGGAATGAGCAGTTCTTC
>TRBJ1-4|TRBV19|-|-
CASSIQSSNEKLFF
TGTGCCAGTAGTATTCAGAGTTCTAATGAAAAACTGTTTTTT
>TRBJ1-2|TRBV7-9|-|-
CASSLGRTSYGYTF
TGTGCCAGCAGCTTAGGTCGGACAAGTTATGGCTACACCTTC
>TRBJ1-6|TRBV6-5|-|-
CASRTDRYNSPLHF
TGTGCCAGCAGGACGGACAGATATAATTCACCCCTCCACTTT
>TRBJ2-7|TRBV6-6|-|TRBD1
CASSDGTAYEQYF
TGTGCCAGCAGCGATGGGACAGCCTACGAGCAGTACTTC
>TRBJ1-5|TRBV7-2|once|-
CASSLGAGPYQPQHF
TGTGCCAGCAGCTTAGGCGCAGGGCCTTATCAGCCCCAGCATTTT
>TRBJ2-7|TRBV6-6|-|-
CASSLRGSYEQYF
TGTGCCAGCAGTCTTCGGGGGTCCTACGAGCAGTACTTC
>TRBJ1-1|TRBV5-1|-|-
CASSLFRSHDSTNTEAFF
TGCGCCAGCAGCTTGTTCCGATCGCACGACAGCACCAACACTGAAGCTTTCTTT
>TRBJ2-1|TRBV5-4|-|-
CASSLGRASYNEQFF
TGTGCCAGCAGCTTGGGCAGGGCCTCCTACAATGAGCAGTTCTTC
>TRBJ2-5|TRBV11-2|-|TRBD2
CASSTIAGETQYF
TGTGCCAGCAGCACAATAGCGGGAGAGACCCAGTACTTC
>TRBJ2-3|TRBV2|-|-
CASSPTGWDSTDTQYF
TGTGCCAGCAGTCCTACAGGGTGGGATAGCACAGATACGCAGTATTTT
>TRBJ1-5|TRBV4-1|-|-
CASSQERVAQPQHF
TGCGCCAGCAGCCAAGAAAGGGTAGCCCAGCCCCAGCATTTT
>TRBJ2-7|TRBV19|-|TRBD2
CASRPSAGGNEQYF
TGTGCCAGTAGACCCAGCGCGGGGGGCAACGAGCAGTACTTC
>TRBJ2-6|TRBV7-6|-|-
CASSPSITGSGANVLTF
TGTGCCAGCAGCCCTTCGATTACAGGCTCTGGGGCCAACGTCCTGACTTTC
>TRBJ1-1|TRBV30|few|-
CAWRAPGGSTEAFF
TGTGCCTGGAGGGCGCCCGGGGGCAGCACTGAAGCTTTCTTT
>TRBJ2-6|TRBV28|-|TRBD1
CASSRRQGLANVLTF
TGTGCCAGCAGCCGCCGACAGGGGTTGGCCAACGTCCTGACTTTC
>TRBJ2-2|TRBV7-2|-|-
CASSPRGLSGELFF
TGTGCCAGCAGCCCCAGAGGGTTGAGCGGGGAGCTGTTTTTT
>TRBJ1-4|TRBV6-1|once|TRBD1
CASTVGTGVEKLFF
TGTGCCAGCACCGTTGGGACAGGGGTAGAAAAACTGTTTTTT
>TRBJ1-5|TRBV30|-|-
CAWSPTRGSQPQHF
TGTGCCTGGAGCCCTACCAGGGGAAGTCAGCCCCAGCATTTT
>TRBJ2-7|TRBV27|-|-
CASSLSGDTWSSYEQYF
TGTGCCAGCAGTTTATCGGGGGACACCTGGAGCTCCTACGAGCAGTACTTC
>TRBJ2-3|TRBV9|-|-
CASSVGAGTDTQYF
TGTGCCAGCAGCGTAGGGGCGGGGACAGATACGCAGTATTTT
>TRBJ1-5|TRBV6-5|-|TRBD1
CASSTDRGQPQHF
TGTGCCAGCAGTACCGACAGGGGTCAGCCCCAGCATTTT
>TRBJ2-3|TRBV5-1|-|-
CASSLLGFSTDTQYF
TGCGCCAGCAGCTTGTTAGGTTTTAGCACAGATACGCAGTATTTT
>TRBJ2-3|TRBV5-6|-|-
CASRRPFGADTQYF
TGTGCCAGCAGACGCCCCTTTGGCGCAGATACGCAGTATTTT
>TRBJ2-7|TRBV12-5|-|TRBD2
CASVYSGRSTGYEQYF
TGTGCTAGTGTTTATAGCGGGAGAAGTACGGGGTACGAGCAGTACTTC
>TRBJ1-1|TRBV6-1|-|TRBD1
CASTPWRGRDTEAFF
TGTGCCAGCACCCCTTGGAGGGGGCGAGACACTGAAGCTTTCTTT
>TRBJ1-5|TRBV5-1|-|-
CASSLTGYSNQPQHF
TGCGCCAGCAGCCTTACCGGGTATAGCAATCAGCCCCAGCATTTT
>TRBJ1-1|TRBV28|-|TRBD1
CASSSTGMNTEAFF
TGTGCCAGCAGTTCGACAGGGATGAACACTGAAGCTTTCTTT
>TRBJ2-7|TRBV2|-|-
CASSEENSQGEQYF
TGTGCCAGCAGTGAAGAGAACTCTCAAGGGGAGCAGTACTTC
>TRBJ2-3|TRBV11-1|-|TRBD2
CASRYGTSGMLDTQYF
TGTGCCAGCAGATACGGGACTAGCGGGATGCTTGATACGCAGTATTTT
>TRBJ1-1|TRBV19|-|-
CASSIRSQGGNTEAFF
TGTGCCAGTAGTATCCGATCTCAGGGAGGTAACACTGAAGCTTTCTTT
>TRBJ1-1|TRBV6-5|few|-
CASSYSGRMNTEAFF
TGTGCCAGCAGTTACTCGGGCAGGATGAACACTGAAGCTTTCTTT
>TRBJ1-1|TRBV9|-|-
CASSVAPGTEAFF
TGTGCCAGCAGCGTAGCCCCCGGCACTGAAGCTTTCTTT
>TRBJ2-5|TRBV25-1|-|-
CASSAGAAETQYF
TGTGCCAGCAGTGCCGGGGCCGCGGAGACCCAGTACTTC
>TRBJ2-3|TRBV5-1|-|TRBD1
CASSKYGQGASTDTQYF
TGCGCCAGCAGCAAATACGGACAGGGGGCGAGCACAGATACGCAGTATTTT
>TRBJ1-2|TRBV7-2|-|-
CASSFRGGTYGYTF
TGTGCCAGCAGCTTCCGGGGGGGGACCTATGGCTACACCTTC
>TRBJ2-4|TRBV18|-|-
CASSPPPGRNIQYF
TGTGCCAGCTCACCACCGCCAGGGAGAAACATTCAGTACTTC